This record concerns one T cell receptor (beta chain) sequence. The sample belongs to a study of blood T cell repertoires in COVID-19. As for the study in general: Specimens from acute and convalescent COVID-19 originated in the United States, Italy and Spain.

Generated by immunoSEQ multiplex PCR, the TCRdb table keeps only in-frame clones and is missing some. The data contain hundreds of thousands of clones, 65% to 85% of them singletons. V shed 2 bases and J shed 3 bases, with 6 bases lying between them. CDR3 length equals 13 residues. The germline CDR1 and CDR2 sequences are LGHNT and FRNRAP. Assignment of participants to cohorts was predicated upon participant-reported clinical history. This receptor was obtained from a woman aged 40 to 55 who had recovered from COVID-19. The genes are TRBV12-5 and TRBJ2-3, with a possible D match to TRBD1 (6 bases). What was sequenced was PBMCs or T cells enriched from blood (not recorded which). CDR3 protein: CASGLTGTDTQYF. Written as DNA, the CDR3 is TGTGCTAGTGGTTTGACAGGGACAGATACGCAGTATTTT.